A selection of T cell receptor beta chains follows, all from one sample in a study of shared clonotypes between healthy human individuals. TCRdb's table, derived via immunoSEQ multiplex PCR, lists solely in-frame clones and lacks some. The table has 650,000 to 800,000 clones, about two thirds seen once. Sequencing used memory CD4+ T cells sorted from blood. Every receptor here comes from a woman in her 30s in good health. The CDR3 runs from the conserved cysteine through the conserved F or W. D genes are given only for firm matches. Some rows have no size entry. The others give once, few or many, or a class for an expanded clone.

d_call: TRBD1
clone_size: NA
v_call: TRBV5-1
j_call: TRBJ1-2
cdr3_nt: TGCGCCAGCAGCTTAACAGGGGGCGCGGACTATGGCTACACCTTC
cdr3_aa: CASSLTGGADYGYTF

d_call: TRBD2
clone_size: NA
v_call: TRBV4-1
j_call: TRBJ2-2
cdr3_nt: TGCGCCAGCAGCGCCAGAGGGACTAGCGGGAACACCGGGGAGCTGTTTTTT
cdr3_aa: CASSARGTSGNTGELFF

d_call: NA
clone_size: NA
v_call: TRBV6-1
j_call: TRBJ1-4
cdr3_nt: TGTGCCAGCAGCGACGAGGAAAAACTGTTTTTT
cdr3_aa: CASSDEEKLFF

d_call: TRBD1
clone_size: NA
v_call: TRBV29-1
j_call: TRBJ2-5
cdr3_nt: TGCAGCGTTCCCCGACAGGGAGAGACCCAGTACTTC
cdr3_aa: CSVPRQGETQYF

d_call: TRBD2
clone_size: NA
v_call: TRBV2
j_call: TRBJ2-3
cdr3_nt: TGTGCCAGCAGTGAAGGTCGGACTAGCGGGAGCCCAGATACGCAGTATTTT
cdr3_aa: CASSEGRTSGSPDTQYF

d_call: NA
clone_size: NA
v_call: TRBV7-2
j_call: TRBJ2-5
cdr3_nt: TGTGCCAGCAGCTTAGTCGCAAAACCACAAGAGACCCAGTACTTC
cdr3_aa: CASSLVAKPQETQYF

d_call: TRBD2
clone_size: NA
v_call: TRBV30
j_call: TRBJ2-3
cdr3_nt: TGTGCCTGGAGTGTTCACGGGAGGGCAGATACGCAGTATTTT
cdr3_aa: CAWSVHGRADTQYF

d_call: NA
clone_size: few
v_call: TRBV7-2
j_call: TRBJ2-5
cdr3_nt: TGTGCCAGCAGCTTCCGGGGAGAGACCCAGTACTTC
cdr3_aa: CASSFRGETQYF

d_call: NA
clone_size: NA
v_call: TRBV28
j_call: TRBJ2-7
cdr3_nt: TGTGCCAGCAGTTCAACGTCGGACAGTGCTAGCGTCTCCTACGAGCAGTACTTC
cdr3_aa: CASSSTSDSASVSYEQYF

d_call: TRBD2
clone_size: NA
v_call: TRBV29-1
j_call: TRBJ2-1
cdr3_nt: TGCAGCGTTGGGCGGGAGGGGAATGAGCAGTTCTTC
cdr3_aa: CSVGREGNEQFF

d_call: NA
clone_size: NA
v_call: TRBV19
j_call: TRBJ2-5
cdr3_nt: TGTGCCAGCCACCGAAGAGGGGCTCAAGAGACCCAGTACTTC
cdr3_aa: CASHRRGAQETQYF

d_call: TRBD2
clone_size: few
v_call: TRBV2
j_call: TRBJ2-1
cdr3_nt: TGTGCCAGCAGTGCCGGGACTAGTGGGGCCACTGAGCAGTTCTTC
cdr3_aa: CASSAGTSGATEQFF

d_call: NA
clone_size: few
v_call: TRBV5-1
j_call: TRBJ2-7
cdr3_nt: TGCGCCAGCAGCTTCGGGGGCGGCTCAGAATACGAGCAGTACTTC
cdr3_aa: CASSFGGGSEYEQYF

d_call: NA
clone_size: NA
v_call: TRBV5-4
j_call: TRBJ1-4
cdr3_nt: TGTGCCAGCAGCCCGGCGGGAGGGGGAAATGAAAAACTGTTTTTT
cdr3_aa: CASSPAGGGNEKLFF

d_call: TRBD1
clone_size: NA
v_call: TRBV5-1
j_call: TRBJ2-5
cdr3_nt: TGCGCCAGCAGCTTTACGGACAGGGGGCAAGAGACCCAGTACTTC
cdr3_aa: CASSFTDRGQETQYF

d_call: TRBD2
clone_size: NA
v_call: TRBV2
j_call: TRBJ2-3
cdr3_nt: TGTGCCAGCAGTGAATGGGCTAGCGGGAGGTACACAGATACGCAGTATTTT
cdr3_aa: CASSEWASGRYTDTQYF

d_call: NA
clone_size: NA
v_call: TRBV4-1
j_call: TRBJ1-1
cdr3_nt: TGCGCCAGCAGCCAAATGGGTGGGAACAAAAACACTGAAGCTTTCTTT
cdr3_aa: CASSQMGGNKNTEAFF

d_call: NA
clone_size: NA
v_call: TRBV25-1
j_call: TRBJ2-2
cdr3_nt: TGTGCCAGCCGAACGATCGGTGCCGGGGAGCTGTTTTTT
cdr3_aa: CASRTIGAGELFF